This TCR beta chain was recorded in a study of circulating and synovial CD4+ cells in juvenile arthritis. Trimming removed 0 bases from V and 0 bases from J; junction bases left unmatched: 3. This CDR3 spans 16 amino acids. The germline gives CDR1 SGHRS, CDR2 YFSETQ. The protocol was immunoSEQ multiplex PCR, while the TCRdb copy is restricted to in-frame clones and leaves out a portion. This table holds around 31,000 clones, around 95% found once. The TCR comes from a human donor with juvenile idiopathic arthritis. The chain uses TRBV5-1 and TRBJ1-3; TRBD1 agrees at 7 bases. Input material: CD4+ T cells from blood. The CDR3 here is CASSLGGTASGNTIYF. CDR3 DNA: TGCGCCAGCAGCTTGGGAGGGACAGCCTCTGGAAACACCATATATTTT.